This TCR beta chain was documented in a study of neurological immune-mediated disorders. Study-level points and caveats: No CDR3 amino acid sequences were shared by expanded clones across subjects, suggesting private repertoires in all groups.

Unsorted libraries were generated from 2 million PBMCs held at -80 degrees C. J gave up 2 bases and V 7 bases, and 5 bases lay outside the gene matches. This CDR3 region has 15 residues. Germline CDR1 reads ENHRY; CDR2 reads SYGVKD. The team produced cDNA through 5'RACE using 10-nucleotide random UMIs. Each CDR3 protein is one row after TCRdb ran MiXCR on the 5' RACE reads. The sample shows about 59,000 distinct CDR3 sequences, more than 9.5% of them seen only once. Many counts were recorded for this clonotype. The antigen is not known. The chain links TRBV10-3 to TRBJ2-7; 13 bases map to TRBD2. The specimen sequenced was PBMCs. This clonotype originated in a woman aged 60-75 years with HTLV-1-associated myelopathy (HAM/TSP). CDR3 loop: CAINPGTSGTYEQYF. DNA of the CDR3: TGTGCCATCAACCCGGGGACTAGCGGGACCTACGAGCAGTACTTC.